This TCR beta chain originates from a study of blood T cell repertoires in COVID-19. Turning to the study itself: COVID-19 samples from acute and convalescent phases originated in the United States, Italy and Spain.

Authors' data handling: Reference gene primers were amplified, and this amplification served to estimate nucleated cell counts. Libraries were prepared by immunoSEQ multiplex PCR; TCRdb keeps only in-frame clonotypes and omits some of them. That table supplies the V and J calls and clone size; D and trimming were determined from the DNA. The sample yields approximately 230,000 clones, around 84% seen once. Participant ages covered roughly 18 to 90 years across some 25 US areas. Cohort 3 recovered donors had two negative PCRs, clearance, or symptom resolution. The sample taken for sequencing was PBMCs or T cells enriched from blood (not recorded which). The origin of this receptor is a man aged 40-55 years who had recovered from COVID-19.

CDR3 sequence (DNA): TGTGCCAGCACTCAACCGGGACAGCGAGGGCATGGCTACACCTTC. This codes for CASTQPGQRGHGYTF. The chain recombines TRBV5-4 with TRBJ1-2; 7 bases are a match to TRBD1. Trimming took 6 bases from V and 6 from J; bases not matched to a gene: 14. This CDR3 is 15 amino acids long. The V gene's germline CDR1 is SGHNT and CDR2 YYREEE (reference sequence).